This is a list of T cell receptor beta chains from one sample in a study of identifying expanded T cells in peripheral blood. The data were produced by immunoSEQ multiplex PCR, yet TCRdb's version contains in-frame clones alone and is incomplete. There are about 110,000 clones in the sample; about 87% occur only once, and around 8.2% lies in the top ten. Sequenced material: blood. The receptors stem from a person between 18 and 75 years old in good health. The CDR3 runs from the conserved cysteine through the conserved F or W. A D gene is named only where the DNA matches it firmly. Clone size is shown for a subset of rows, as once, few, many or a class of expanded clone.

d_gene	len	v_gene	abundance	j_gene	CDR3aa	CDR3nt
TRBD1	15	TRBV5-1	NA	TRBJ1-1	CASSIRTGGITEAFF	TGCGCCAGCAGCATACGGACAGGGGGGATCACTGAAGCTTTCTTT
NA	15	TRBV1	once	TRBJ2-3	CTSSQGLLGNQPQYF	TGCACCAGCAGCCAAGGGTTACTTGGCAATCAGCCCCAGTATTTT
TRBD2	16	TRBV18	once	TRBJ2-1	CASSRPREGPRDEQFF	TGTGCCAGCTCACGGCCGCGGGAGGGCCCTCGGGATGAGCAGTTCTTC
NA	13	TRBV19	NA	TRBJ2-1	CASSIGWGNEQFF	TGTGCCAGTAGTATAGGATGGGGGAATGAGCAGTTCTTC
TRBD1	14	TRBV5-6	NA	TRBJ1-5	CASSRRQGDQPQHF	TGTGCCAGCAGCAGGCGACAGGGGGATCAGCCCCAGCATTTT
TRBD1	13	TRBV4-3	NA	TRBJ1-5	CASSQDRQGVQHF	TGCGCCAGCAGCCAAGATCGTCAGGGGGTCCAGCATTTT
NA	15	TRBV5-6	NA	TRBJ2-7	CASTFLGGGSYEQYF	TGTGCCAGCACCTTCCTGGGTGGCGGCAGCTACGAGCAGTACTTC
NA	15	TRBV9	NA	TRBJ1-6	CASSADGPYNSPLHF	TGTGCCAGCAGCGCCGACGGCCCCTATAATTCACCCCTCCACTTT
TRBD1	12	TRBV19	NA	TRBJ1-3	CATRDRRNTIYF	TGTGCCACGAGGGACAGGAGAAACACCATATATTTT
TRBD1	15	TRBV6-5	few	TRBJ1-2	CASRLGQGVYYGYTF	TGTGCCAGCAGATTAGGACAGGGAGTTTACTATGGCTACACCTTC
NA	15	TRBV4-3	NA	TRBJ2-5	CASSQERAGSETQYF	TGCGCCAGCAGCCAAGAGAGGGCGGGGAGCGAGACCCAGTACTTC
TRBD2	19	TRBV7-2	NA	TRBJ2-3	CASSQYHGLAGGVTDTQYF	TGTGCCAGCAGCCAGTATCATGGACTAGCGGGAGGAGTCACAGATACGCAGTATTTT
NA	14	TRBV11-3	NA	TRBJ2-7	CASSPDDMSYEQYF	TGTGCCAGCAGCCCGGACGACATGAGCTACGAGCAGTACTTC
TRBD1	16	TRBV18	NA	TRBJ1-3	CASSLTGGGSGNTIYF	TGTGCCAGCTCACTAACAGGGGGCGGCTCTGGAAACACCATATATTTT
TRBD2	17	TRBV5-5	NA	TRBJ2-3	CASSNPGGQTSTDTQYF	TGTGCCAGCAGCAACCCGGGGGGTCAGACTAGCACAGATACGCAGTATTTT
NA	13	TRBV6-6	NA	TRBJ1-1	CASTTGRNTEAFF	TGTGCCAGCACCACAGGGCGGAACACTGAAGCTTTCTTT
NA	21	TRBV27	once	TRBJ2-3	CARNGIIWGWTPLSSTDTQYF	TGTGCCAGGAATGGTATTATTTGGGGGTGGACACCCCTTTCAAGCACAGATACGCAGTATTTT
TRBD2	17	TRBV9	NA	TRBJ2-3	CASSVVSSGGPGDTQYF	TGTGCCAGCAGCGTAGTTTCTAGCGGGGGGCCAGGGGATACGCAGTATTTT
TRBD1	15	TRBV7-2	NA	TRBJ1-5	CASSRGGQGIQPQHF	TGTGCCAGCAGCCGGGGAGGACAGGGGATTCAGCCCCAGCATTTT
NA	14	TRBV2	NA	TRBJ1-6	CASSEQGGNSPLHF	TGTGCCAGCAGTGAACAGGGAGGTAATTCACCCCTCCACTTT
NA	13	TRBV5-6	NA	TRBJ2-2	CASRVRYTGELFF	TGTGCCAGCAGAGTGAGGTACACCGGGGAGCTGTTTTTT
NA	12	TRBV19	NA	TRBJ1-2	CASSKQGYGYTF	TGTGCCAGTAGTAAACAGGGTTATGGCTACACCTTC
NA	14	TRBV5-4	NA	TRBJ1-2	CASSSLEQGYGYTF	TGTGCCAGCAGCTCCCTGGAACAGGGATATGGCTACACCTTC
NA	14	TRBV28	NA	TRBJ1-2	CASSLSRGSYGYTF	TGTGCCAGCAGTTTAAGTCGGGGCTCCTATGGCTACACCTTC
NA	15	TRBV7-8	NA	TRBJ2-3	CASSFYGGDTDTQYF	TGTGCCAGCAGCTTCTACGGGGGCGACACAGATACGCAGTATTTT
NA	13	TRBV18	NA	TRBJ2-3	CASSLLPADTQYF	TGTGCCAGCTCACTGCTTCCCGCAGATACGCAGTATTTT
TRBD2	16	TRBV7-9	NA	TRBJ2-3	CASSFLSGGRTDTQYF	TGTGCCAGCAGCTTCCTTAGCGGGGGGCGGACAGATACGCAGTATTTT
TRBD1	14	TRBV5-1	NA	TRBJ1-1	CASSRGTANTEAFF	TGCGCCAGCAGCCGGGGGACAGCGAACACTGAAGCTTTCTTT
NA	14	TRBV5-1	NA	TRBJ2-5	CASSLAGYQETQYF	TGCGCCAGCAGCTTGGCAGGGTACCAAGAGACCCAGTACTTC
NA	15	TRBV6-5	NA	TRBJ2-7	CASGAWRQDTYEQYF	TGTGCCAGCGGAGCATGGCGACAGGATACCTACGAGCAGTACTTC
NA	15	TRBV7-8	NA	TRBJ1-1	CASSLRRYMNTEAFF	TGTGCCAGCAGCTTAAGGCGGTACATGAACACTGAAGCTTTCTTT
NA	15	TRBV7-2	few	TRBJ2-7	CASSLSAVGIYEQYF	TGTGCCAGCAGCTTAAGTGCAGTAGGGATCTACGAGCAGTACTTC
TRBD2	15	TRBV29-1	NA	TRBJ2-1	CSVKYRTSGYNEQFF	TGCAGCGTGAAGTATCGGACTAGCGGTTACAATGAGCAGTTCTTC
NA	16	TRBV19	NA	TRBJ2-6	CASSIQGNSGANVLTF	TGTGCCAGTAGTATCCAGGGAAACTCTGGGGCCAACGTCCTGACTTTC
NA	17	TRBV1	NA	TRBJ2-1	CTSSQNPRTSGSNEQFF	TGCACCAGCAGCCAAAACCCGAGGACTAGCGGGAGTAATGAGCAGTTCTTC
NA	14	TRBV30	NA	TRBJ2-2	CAWSPTGSTGELFF	TGTGCCTGGAGTCCCACAGGGAGCACCGGGGAGCTGTTTTTT
NA	12	TRBV6-5	once	TRBJ1-4	CASKAPGEKLFF	TGTGCCAGCAAGGCTCCCGGTGAAAAACTGTTTTTT
NA	16	TRBV4-1	NA	TRBJ2-2	CASSQVGQIMTGELFF	TGCGCCAGCAGCCAAGTAGGACAGATTATGACCGGGGAGCTGTTTTTT
TRBD2	14	TRBV10-1	NA	TRBJ2-7	CASRQGLAGGPQYF	TGCGCCAGCAGGCAAGGACTAGCGGGAGGGCCGCAGTACTTC
TRBD2	14	TRBV6-1	once	TRBJ2-3	CASSEAAGGDTQYF	TGTGCCAGCAGTGAAGCGGCGGGGGGAGATACGCAGTATTTT
NA	14	TRBV30	NA	TRBJ2-5	CAWSINRDQETQYF	TGTGCCTGGAGTATCAACAGGGACCAAGAGACCCAGTACTTC
NA	12	TRBV18	NA	TRBJ1-1	CASSPREGDAFF	TGTGCCAGCTCACCACGAGAGGGGGACGCTTTCTTT
NA	14	TRBV5-1	NA	TRBJ2-2	CASSLLPDTGELFF	TGCGCCAGCAGCTTGCTACCGGACACCGGGGAGCTGTTTTTT
NA	14	TRBV5-1	NA	TRBJ2-7	CASSLSGTLYEQYF	TGCGCCAGCAGCTTAAGCGGGACACTCTACGAGCAGTACTTC
TRBD2	17	TRBV28	NA	TRBJ2-3	CASTGTSGSGSTDTQYF	TGTGCCAGCACCGGGACTAGCGGGAGTGGGAGCACAGATACGCAGTATTTT
NA	13	TRBV11-3	NA	TRBJ1-2	CASSVDRNYGYTF	TGTGCCAGCAGCGTTGACAGGAACTATGGCTACACCTTC
TRBD2	14	TRBV7-9	NA	TRBJ2-1	CASSLAGGPYEQFF	TGTGCCAGCAGCCTAGCGGGGGGGCCATATGAGCAGTTCTTC
NA	15	TRBV7-9	NA	TRBJ1-5	CASSLGQLPDQPQHF	TGTGCCAGCAGCTTAGGACAGCTACCGGATCAGCCCCAGCATTTT
NA	16	TRBV21-1	NA	TRBJ2-2	CASSIPSSLNTGELFF	TGTGCCAGCAGCATTCCTTCTTCGCTCAACACCGGGGAGCTGTTTTTT
TRBD2	14	TRBV5-1	NA	TRBJ2-7	CASSPSGGEYEQYF	TGCGCCAGCAGCCCAAGCGGGGGGGAGTACGAGCAGTACTTC